This TCR beta chain was identified in a study of cytomegalovirus exposure and HLA in healthy donors. PCR primers comprised 60 Vbeta and 13 Jbeta primers. Here immunoSEQ multiplex PCR was the method, and the copy in TCRdb shows in-frame clones only, minus some. The data show around 130,000 clones, and the top ten clones hold roughly 1.6%. Germline CDR1 reads SGDLS; CDR2 reads YYNGEE. The CDR3 has 15 amino acids. Losses at the gene ends were 0 bases for V and 10 bases for J; bases not matched to a gene: 10. The sequenced sample was PBMCs. This TCR was sampled from a woman in her forties in good health and CMV-seronegative. The chain recombines TRBV9 with TRBJ1-1, with 9 bases fitting TRBD1. CDR3 DNA: TGTGCCAGCAGCGTAGCTACAGGGGGCGTTGAAGGAGCTTTCTTT. This sequence encodes CASSVATGGVEGAFF.